This TCR beta chain was sequenced in a study of OX40 agonist ivuxolimab in advanced cancers. About the study: With ivuxolimab, an agonistic anti-OX40 (CD134) antibody, patients were treated.

Generated by immunoSEQ multiplex PCR, the TCRdb table keeps only in-frame clones and is missing some. Among 95,000 to 150,000 clones listed, around 95% were seen once. The germline V gene encodes CDR1 MNHEY and CDR2 SMNVEV (reference sequence). This CDR3 region has 17 residues. The junction had 12 bases not matched to a gene; V was cut back by 6 bases and J by 4 bases. Notes on the study in general: People who partly responded at 0.1-3.0 mg/kg had some of the least clonal expansion seen. Clonal expansion from baseline to week 6 occurred in both CD4+ and CD8+ T cells.

For this clone: Its antigen is not known.

The starting material was CD4+ or CD8+ T cells sorted from blood, obtained in a trial of the OX40 agonist ivuxolimab. The receptor comes from an adult with an advanced solid tumor such as melanoma, head and neck, liver or kidney cancer. The V gene is TRBV27, the J gene TRBJ1-2, with TRBD1 identical over 12 bases. The CDR3 spells CASRTAGTGGRVYGYTF. The CDR3, as DNA: TGTGCCAGCAGAACTGCCGGGACAGGGGGCCGGGTCTATGGCTACACCTTC.